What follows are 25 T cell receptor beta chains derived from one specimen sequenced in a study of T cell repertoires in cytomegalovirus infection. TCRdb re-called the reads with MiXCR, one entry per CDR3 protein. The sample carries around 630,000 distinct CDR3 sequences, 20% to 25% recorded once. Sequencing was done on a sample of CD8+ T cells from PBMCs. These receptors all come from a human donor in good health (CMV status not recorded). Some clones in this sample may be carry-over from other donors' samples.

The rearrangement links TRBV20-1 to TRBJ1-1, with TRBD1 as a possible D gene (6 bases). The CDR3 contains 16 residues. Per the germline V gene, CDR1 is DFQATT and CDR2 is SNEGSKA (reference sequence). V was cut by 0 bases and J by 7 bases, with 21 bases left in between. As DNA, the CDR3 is TGCAGTGCTAGAGATGGGAGGGGGGCCGTCGAAGGTGAAGCTTTCTTT. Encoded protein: CSARDGRGAVEGEAFF.

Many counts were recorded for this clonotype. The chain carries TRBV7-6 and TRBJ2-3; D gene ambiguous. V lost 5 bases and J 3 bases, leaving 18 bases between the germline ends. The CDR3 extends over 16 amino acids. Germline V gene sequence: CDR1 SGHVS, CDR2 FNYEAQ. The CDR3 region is CASSLQPRLSTDTQYF. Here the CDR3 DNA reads TGTGCCAGCAGCCTCCAGCCCCGACTCTCGACAGATACGCAGTATTTT. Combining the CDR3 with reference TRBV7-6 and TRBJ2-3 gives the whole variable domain GAGVSQSPRYKVTKRGQDVALRCDPISGHVSLYWYRQALGQGPEFLTYFNYEAQQDKSGLPNDRFSAERPEGSISTLTIQRTEQRDSAMYRCASSLQPRLSTDTQYFGPGTRLTVL.

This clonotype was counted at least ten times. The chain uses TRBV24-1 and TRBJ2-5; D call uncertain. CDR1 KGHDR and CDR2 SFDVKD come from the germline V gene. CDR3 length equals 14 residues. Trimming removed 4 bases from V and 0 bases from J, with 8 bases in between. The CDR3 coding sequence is TGTGCCACCAGTGACCCAGACTACCAAGAGACCCAGTACTTC. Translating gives CATSDPDYQETQYF.

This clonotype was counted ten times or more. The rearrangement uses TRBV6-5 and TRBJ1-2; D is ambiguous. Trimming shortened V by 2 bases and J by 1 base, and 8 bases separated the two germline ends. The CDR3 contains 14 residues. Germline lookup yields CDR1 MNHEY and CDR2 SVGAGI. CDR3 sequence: CASSYEGSNYGYTF. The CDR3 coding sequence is TGTGCCAGCAGTTACGAGGGAAGTAACTATGGCTACACCTTC.

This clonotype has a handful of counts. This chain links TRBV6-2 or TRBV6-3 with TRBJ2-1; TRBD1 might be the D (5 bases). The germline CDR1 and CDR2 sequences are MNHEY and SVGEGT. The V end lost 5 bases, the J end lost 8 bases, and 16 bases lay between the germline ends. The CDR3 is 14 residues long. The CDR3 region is CASSVGPPKDEQFF. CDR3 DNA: TGTGCCAGCAGTGTGGGGCCTCCGAAGGATGAGCAGTTCTTC.

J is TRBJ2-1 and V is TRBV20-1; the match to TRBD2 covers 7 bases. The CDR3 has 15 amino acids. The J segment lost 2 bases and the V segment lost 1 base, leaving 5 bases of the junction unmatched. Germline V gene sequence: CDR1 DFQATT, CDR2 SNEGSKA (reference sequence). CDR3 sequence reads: CSARVETSPYNEQFF. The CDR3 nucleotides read TGCAGTGCTAGAGTCGAGACTAGCCCCTACAATGAGCAGTTCTTC.

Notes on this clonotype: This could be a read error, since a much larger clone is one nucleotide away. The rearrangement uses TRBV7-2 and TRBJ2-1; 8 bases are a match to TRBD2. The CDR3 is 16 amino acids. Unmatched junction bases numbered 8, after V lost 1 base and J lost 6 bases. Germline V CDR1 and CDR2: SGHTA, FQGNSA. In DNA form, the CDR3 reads TGTGCCAGCAGCTTAGTGACTGGCGGGAGGTTCAATGAGCAGTTCTTC. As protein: CASSLVTGGRFNEQFF. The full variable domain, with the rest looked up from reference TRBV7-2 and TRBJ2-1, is GAGVSQSPSNKVTEKGKDVELRCDPISGHTALYWYRQSLGQGLEFLIYFQGNSAPDKSGLPSDRFSAERTGGSVSTLTIQRTQQEDSAVYLCASSLVTGGRFNEQFFGPGTRLTVL.

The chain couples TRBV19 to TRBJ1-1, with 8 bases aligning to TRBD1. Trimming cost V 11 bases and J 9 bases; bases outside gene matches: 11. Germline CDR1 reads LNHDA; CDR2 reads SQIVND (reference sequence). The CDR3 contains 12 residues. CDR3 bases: TGTGCCCCCACACCCGACAGGGGAAAAGCTTTCTTT. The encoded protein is CAPTPDRGKAFF.

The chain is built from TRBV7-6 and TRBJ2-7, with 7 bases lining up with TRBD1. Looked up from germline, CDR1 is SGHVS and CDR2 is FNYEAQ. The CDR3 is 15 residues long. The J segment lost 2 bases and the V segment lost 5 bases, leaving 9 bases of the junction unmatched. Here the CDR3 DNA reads TGTGCCAGCAGCGGCGACAGGGACGAACCCTACGAGCAGTACTTC. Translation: CASSGDRDEPYEQYF. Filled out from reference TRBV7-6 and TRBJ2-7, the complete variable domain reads GAGVSQSPRYKVTKRGQDVALRCDPISGHVSLYWYRQALGQGPEFLTYFNYEAQQDKSGLPNDRFSAERPEGSISTLTIQRTEQRDSAMYRCASSGDRDEPYEQYFGPGTRLTVT.

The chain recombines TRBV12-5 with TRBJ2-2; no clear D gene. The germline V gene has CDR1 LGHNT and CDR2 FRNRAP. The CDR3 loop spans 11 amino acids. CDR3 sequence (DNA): TGTGCCGCAACAGAGACCGGGGAGCTGTTTTTT. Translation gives CAATETGELFF.

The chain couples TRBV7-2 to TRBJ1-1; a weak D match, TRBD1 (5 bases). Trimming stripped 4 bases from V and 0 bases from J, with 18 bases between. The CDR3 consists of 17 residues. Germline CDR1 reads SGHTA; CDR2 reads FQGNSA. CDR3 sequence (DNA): TGTGCCAGCAGCTCAGCTCCTTTGGGGGGTTTGAACACTGAAGCTTTCTTT. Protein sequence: CASSSAPLGGLNTEAFF.

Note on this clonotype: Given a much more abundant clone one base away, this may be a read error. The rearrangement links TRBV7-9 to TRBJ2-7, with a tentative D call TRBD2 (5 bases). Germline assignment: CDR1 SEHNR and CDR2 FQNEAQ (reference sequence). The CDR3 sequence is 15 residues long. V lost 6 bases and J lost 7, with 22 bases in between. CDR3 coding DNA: TGTGCCAGCAGTACCCCACGGAACGGGGTGGAGGAGCAGTACTTC. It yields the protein CASSTPRNGVEEQYF.

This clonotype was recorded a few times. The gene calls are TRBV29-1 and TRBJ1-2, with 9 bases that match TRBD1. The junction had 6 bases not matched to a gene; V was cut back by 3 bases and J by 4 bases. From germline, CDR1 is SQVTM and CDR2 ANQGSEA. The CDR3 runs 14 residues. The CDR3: CSVEDRGLGYGYTF. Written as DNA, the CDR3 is TGCAGCGTTGAGGACAGGGGACTTGGCTATGGCTACACCTTC.

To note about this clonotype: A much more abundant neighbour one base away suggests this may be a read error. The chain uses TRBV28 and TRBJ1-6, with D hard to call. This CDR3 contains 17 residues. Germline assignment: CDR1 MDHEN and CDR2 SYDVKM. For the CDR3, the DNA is TGTGCCAGCAGTCCCCCACAGCTCTCCTTAGAAAATTCATCCCTCCACTTT. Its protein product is CASSPPQLSLENSSLHF.

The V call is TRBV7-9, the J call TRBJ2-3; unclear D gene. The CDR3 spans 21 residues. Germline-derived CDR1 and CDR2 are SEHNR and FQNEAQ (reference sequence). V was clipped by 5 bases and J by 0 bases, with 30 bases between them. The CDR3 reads CASSVPAGRSPSPASTDTQYF. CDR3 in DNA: TGTGCCAGCAGCGTACCGGCTGGCAGGTCCCCGTCCCCAGCTAGCACAGATACGCAGTATTTT.

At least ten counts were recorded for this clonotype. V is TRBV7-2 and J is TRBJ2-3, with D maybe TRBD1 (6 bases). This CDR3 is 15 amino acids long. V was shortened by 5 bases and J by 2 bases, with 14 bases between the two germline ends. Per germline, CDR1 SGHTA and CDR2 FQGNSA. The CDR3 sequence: CASSPSTGPTDTQYF. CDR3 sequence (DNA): TGTGCCAGCAGCCCTTCAACAGGGCCCACAGATACGCAGTATTTT.

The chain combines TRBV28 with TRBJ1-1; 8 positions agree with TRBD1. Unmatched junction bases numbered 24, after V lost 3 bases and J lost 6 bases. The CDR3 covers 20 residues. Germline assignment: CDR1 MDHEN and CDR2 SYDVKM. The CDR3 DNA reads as TGTGCCAGCAGTTTTCAGAGGGGGGGAGGACAGGGTTTGGGACTCGCTGAAGCTTTCTTT. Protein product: CASSFQRGGGQGLGLAEAFF.

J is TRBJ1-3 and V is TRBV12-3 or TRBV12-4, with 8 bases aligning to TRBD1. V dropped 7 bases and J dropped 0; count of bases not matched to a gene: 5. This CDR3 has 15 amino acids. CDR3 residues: CASNRQGSSGNTIYF. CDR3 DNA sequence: TGTGCCAGCAATCGACAGGGGAGCTCTGGAAACACCATATATTTT.

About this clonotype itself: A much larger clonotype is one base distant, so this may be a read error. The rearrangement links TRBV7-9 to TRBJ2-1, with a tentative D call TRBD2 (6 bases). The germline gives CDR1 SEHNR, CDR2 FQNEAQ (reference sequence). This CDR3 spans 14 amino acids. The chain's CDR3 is CVSSLRSGRNEQFF. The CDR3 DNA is TGTGTCAGCAGCTTAAGGTCAGGGAGGAATGAGCAGTTCTTC.

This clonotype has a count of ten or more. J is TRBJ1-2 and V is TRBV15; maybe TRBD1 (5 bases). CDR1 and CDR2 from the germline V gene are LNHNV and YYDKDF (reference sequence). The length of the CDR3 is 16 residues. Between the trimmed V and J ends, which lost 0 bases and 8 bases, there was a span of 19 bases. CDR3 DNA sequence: TGTGCCACCAGCAGAGATATCGGGGGATCTCCTGGAGGCTACACCTTC. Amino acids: CATSRDIGGSPGGYTF.

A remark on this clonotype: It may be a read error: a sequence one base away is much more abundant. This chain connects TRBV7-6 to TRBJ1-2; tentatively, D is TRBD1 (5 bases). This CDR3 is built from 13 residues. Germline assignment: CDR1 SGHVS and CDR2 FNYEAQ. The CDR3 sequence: CTSSLGLAYGYTF. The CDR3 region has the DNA TGTACCAGCAGCTTGGGGCTCGCCTATGGCTACACCTTC.

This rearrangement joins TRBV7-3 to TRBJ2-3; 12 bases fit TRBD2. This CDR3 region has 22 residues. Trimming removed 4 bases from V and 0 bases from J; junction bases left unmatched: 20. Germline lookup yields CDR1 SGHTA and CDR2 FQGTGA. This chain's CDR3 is CASSYTSGGSAFFTPSTDTQYF. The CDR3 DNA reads TGTGCCAGCAGCTATACTAGCGGGGGGTCCGCATTTTTTACTCCTAGCACAGATACGCAGTATTTT.

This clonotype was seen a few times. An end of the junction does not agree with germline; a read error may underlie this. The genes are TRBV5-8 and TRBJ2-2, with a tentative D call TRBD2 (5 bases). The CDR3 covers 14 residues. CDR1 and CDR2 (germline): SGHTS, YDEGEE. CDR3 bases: TGTGCCAGCAGCTTAAGACTAAACACCGGGGAGCTGTCTTTT. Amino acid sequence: CASSLRLNTGELSF.

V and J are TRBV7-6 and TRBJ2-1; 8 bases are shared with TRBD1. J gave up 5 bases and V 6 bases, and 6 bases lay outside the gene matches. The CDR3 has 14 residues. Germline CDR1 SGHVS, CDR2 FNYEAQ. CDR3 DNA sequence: TGTGCCAGCAGACACCCGGACAGGGACAATGAGCAGTTCTTC. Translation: CASRHPDRDNEQFF. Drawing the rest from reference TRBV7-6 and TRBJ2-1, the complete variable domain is GAGVSQSPRYKVTKRGQDVALRCDPISGHVSLYWYRQALGQGPEFLTYFNYEAQQDKSGLPNDRFSAERPEGSISTLTIQRTEQRDSAMYRCASRHPDRDNEQFFGPGTRLTVL.

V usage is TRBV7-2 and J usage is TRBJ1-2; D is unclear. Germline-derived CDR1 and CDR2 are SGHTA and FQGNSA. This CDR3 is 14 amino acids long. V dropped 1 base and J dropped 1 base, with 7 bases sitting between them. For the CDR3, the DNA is TGTGCCAGCAGCTTAGGACACATTAACTATGGCTACACCTTC. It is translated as CASSLGHINYGYTF.